Below, one TCR beta chain is given with its context. The antigen remains unidentified. CDR1 is MGHDK and CDR2 is SYGVNS in the germline V gene. The CDR3 contains 15 residues. V was clipped by 5 bases and J by 9 bases; unmatched bases: 12. This specimen comes from a study of OX40 agonist ivuxolimab in advanced cancers. Study information: Across the patients, intravenous ivuxolimab was delivered every 2 weeks at 0.01 to 10 mg/kg. Aged roughly 23 to 85 with a mean of approximately 57 years, they were around 83% male. Study conclusions and caveats: CD4+ and CD8+ blood T cells expanded clonally by week 6 at 0.1 to 3.0 mg/kg.

The table came from immunoSEQ multiplex PCR; TCRdb's copy has only in-frame clones and leaves some out. In the table there are fewer than 85,000 clones, approximately 86% of which are singletons. J is TRBJ2-1 and V is TRBV25-1; the match to TRBD2 covers 8 bases. The source of this sequence is an adult with an advanced solid tumor such as melanoma, head and neck, liver or kidney cancer. Sequencing was performed on CD4+ or CD8+ T cells sorted from blood, taken in a trial of the OX40 agonist ivuxolimab. This CDR3 is CASSPGGSGSSEQFF. CDR3 nucleotides: TGTGCCAGCAGTCCCGGAGGGAGCGGGAGTAGTGAGCAGTTCTTC. Based on the CDR3 plus reference TRBV25-1 and TRBJ2-1, the full variable domain is EADIYQTPRYLVIGTGKKITLECSQTMGHDKMYWYQQDPGMELHLIHYSYGVNSTEKGDLSSESTVSRIRTEHFPLTLESARPSHTSQYLCASSPGGSGSSEQFFGPGTRLTVL.